This T cell receptor beta chain appears in the sequencing data of a study of neurological immune-mediated disorders. This clonotype was counted many times. Each sorted-subset library came from around 1 million CD4+ or CD8+ T cells. J lost 5 bases, V lost 8 bases, and 6 bases had no gene match. Germline V CDR1 and CDR2: MNHEY, SMNVEV (reference sequence). The CDR3 has 14 residues. By 5'RACE with 10-nucleotide random UMIs, the cDNA was made. MiXCR, applied by TCRdb to the 5' RACE reads, yields one record per CDR3 protein. The profile covers 25,000 to 30,000 distinct CDR3 sequences, with 20% to 25% appearing a single time and 25% to 30% taken by the ten largest.

The sequence was obtained from a man in his fifties with HTLV-1-associated myelopathy (HAM/TSP). The rearrangement uses TRBV27 and TRBJ1-4; 9 bases line up with TRBD1. Material: CD4+ T cells from blood. CDR3 residues: CASRGQGRNEKLFF. Written as DNA, the CDR3 is TGTGCCAGCCGTGGACAGGGGCGGAATGAAAAACTGTTTTTT.